This TCR beta chain emerged from a study of T-cell memory formation after mild COVID-19. V was shortened by 2 bases and J by 0 bases, with 8 bases between the two germline ends. The germline gives CDR1 SGHKS, CDR2 YYEKEE (reference sequence). This CDR3 region has 15 residues. TCRdb fed the 5' RACE reads into MiXCR, producing one record per CDR3 protein. The sample yields roughly 310,000 distinct CDR3 sequences, approximately 15% seen once. This clonotype showed up just a few times. The sequence was obtained from a young man who had mild COVID-19 (a few samples of this study predate the infection). Cell type and time point are not known. Sequencing was carried out using PBMCs or a T cell subset sorted from them (not recorded which). The V call is TRBV5-5, the J call TRBJ2-2; no clear D gene. In DNA, the CDR3 is TGTGCCAGCAGCTTTGGACCTACGAACACCGGGGAGCTGTTTTTT. This codes for CASSFGPTNTGELFF.